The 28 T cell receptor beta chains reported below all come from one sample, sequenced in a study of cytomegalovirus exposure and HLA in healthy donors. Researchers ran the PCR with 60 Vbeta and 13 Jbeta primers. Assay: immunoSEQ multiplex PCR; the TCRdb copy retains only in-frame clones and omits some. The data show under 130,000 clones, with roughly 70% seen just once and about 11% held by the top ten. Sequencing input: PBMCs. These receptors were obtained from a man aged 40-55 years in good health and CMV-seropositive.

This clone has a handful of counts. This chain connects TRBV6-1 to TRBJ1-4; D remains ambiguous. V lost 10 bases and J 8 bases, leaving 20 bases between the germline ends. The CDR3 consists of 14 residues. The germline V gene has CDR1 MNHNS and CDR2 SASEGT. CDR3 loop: CAIAWEPTKEKLFF. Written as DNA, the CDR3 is TGTGCCATAGCTTGGGAGCCCACCAAAGAAAAACTGTTTTTT.

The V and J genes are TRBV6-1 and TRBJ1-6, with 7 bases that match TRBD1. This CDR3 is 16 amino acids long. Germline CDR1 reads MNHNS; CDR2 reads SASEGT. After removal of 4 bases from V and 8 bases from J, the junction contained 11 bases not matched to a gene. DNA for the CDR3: TGTGCCAGCAGTGGTGTTGAAGGTCAGGGGGATTCACCCCTCCACTTT. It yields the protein CASSGVEGQGDSPLHF.

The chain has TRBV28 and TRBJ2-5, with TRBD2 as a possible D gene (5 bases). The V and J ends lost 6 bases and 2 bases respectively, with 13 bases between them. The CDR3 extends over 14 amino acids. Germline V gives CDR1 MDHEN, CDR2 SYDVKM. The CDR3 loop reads CASSSTWEQETQYF. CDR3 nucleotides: TGTGCCAGCAGCTCCACCTGGGAGCAAGAGACCCAGTACTTC.

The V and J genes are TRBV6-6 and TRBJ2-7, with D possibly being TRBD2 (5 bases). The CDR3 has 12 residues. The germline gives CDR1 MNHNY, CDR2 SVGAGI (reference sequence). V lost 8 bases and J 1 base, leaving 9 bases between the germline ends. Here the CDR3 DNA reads TGTGCCAGCTGCCGGGAATCCTACGAGCAGTACTTC. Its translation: CASCRESYEQYF.

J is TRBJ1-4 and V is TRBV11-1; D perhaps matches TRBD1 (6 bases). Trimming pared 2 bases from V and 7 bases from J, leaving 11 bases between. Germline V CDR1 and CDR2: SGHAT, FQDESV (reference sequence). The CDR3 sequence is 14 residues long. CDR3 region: CASSLPGVGEKLFF. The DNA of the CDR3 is TGTGCCAGCAGCTTACCAGGGGTTGGTGAAAAACTGTTTTTT.

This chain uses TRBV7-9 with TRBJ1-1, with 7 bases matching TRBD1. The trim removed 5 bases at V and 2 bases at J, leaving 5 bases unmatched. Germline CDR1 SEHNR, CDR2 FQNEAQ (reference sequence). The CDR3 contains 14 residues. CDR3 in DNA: TGTGCCAGCAGCCGGGGACAGCTTAACACTGAAGCTTTCTTT. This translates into CASSRGQLNTEAFF. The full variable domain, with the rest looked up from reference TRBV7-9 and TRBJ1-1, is DTGVSQNPRHKITKRGQNVTFRCDPISEHNRLYWYRQTLGQGPEFLTYFQNEAQLEKSRLLSDRFSAERPKGSFSTLEIQRTEQGDSAMYLCASSRGQLNTEAFFGQGTRLTVV.

The CDR3 region is CASSQELAGGPYEQYF. Written as DNA, the CDR3 is TGTGCCAGCAGCCAAGAGTTAGCGGGAGGGCCCTACGAGCAGTACTTC. The chain joins TRBV4-2 to TRBJ2-7; 11 positions match TRBD2. The V gene end was trimmed by 0 bases and the J gene end by 2 bases; junction bases not matched to a gene: 3. CDR1 LGHNA and CDR2 YNFKEQ come from the germline V gene. This CDR3 spans 16 amino acids.

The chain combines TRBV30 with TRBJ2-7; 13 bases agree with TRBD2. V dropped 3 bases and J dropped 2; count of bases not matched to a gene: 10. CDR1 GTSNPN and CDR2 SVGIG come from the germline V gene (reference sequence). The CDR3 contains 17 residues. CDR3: CAWRALRGTSGTYEQYF. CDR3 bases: TGTGCCTGGAGGGCACTTCGGGGGACTAGCGGGACCTACGAGCAGTACTTC.

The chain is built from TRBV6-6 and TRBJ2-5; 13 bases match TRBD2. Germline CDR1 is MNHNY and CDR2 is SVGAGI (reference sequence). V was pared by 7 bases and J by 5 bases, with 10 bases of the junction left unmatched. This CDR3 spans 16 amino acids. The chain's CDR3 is CASTSGTSGIRETQYF. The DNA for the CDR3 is TGTGCCAGCACCTCAGGGACTAGCGGGATCCGGGAGACCCAGTACTTC.

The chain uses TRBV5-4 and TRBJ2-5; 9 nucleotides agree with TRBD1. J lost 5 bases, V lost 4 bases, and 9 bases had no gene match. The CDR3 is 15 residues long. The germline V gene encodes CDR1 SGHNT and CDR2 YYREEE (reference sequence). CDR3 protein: CASSGRTGVGETQYF. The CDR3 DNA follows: TGTGCCAGCAGCGGAAGGACAGGGGTAGGGGAGACCCAGTACTTC.

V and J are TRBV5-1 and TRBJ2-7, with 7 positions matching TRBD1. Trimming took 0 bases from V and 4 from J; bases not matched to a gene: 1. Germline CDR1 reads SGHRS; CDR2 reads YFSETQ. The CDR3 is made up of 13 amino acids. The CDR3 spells CASSLVQGYEQYV. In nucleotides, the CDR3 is TGCGCCAGCAGCTTGGTACAGGGGTACGAGCAGTACGTC.

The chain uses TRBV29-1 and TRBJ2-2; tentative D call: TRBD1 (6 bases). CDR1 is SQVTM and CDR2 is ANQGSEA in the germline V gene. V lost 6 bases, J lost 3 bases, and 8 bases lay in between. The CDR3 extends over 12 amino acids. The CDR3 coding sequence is TGCAGCGTGGACAGCCACACCGGGGAGCTGTTTTTT. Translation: CSVDSHTGELFF.

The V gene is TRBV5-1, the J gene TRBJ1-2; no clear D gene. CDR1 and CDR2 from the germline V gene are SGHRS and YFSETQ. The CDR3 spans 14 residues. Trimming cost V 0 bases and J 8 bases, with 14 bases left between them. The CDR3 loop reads CASSLVGGRSGYTF. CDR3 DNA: TGCGCCAGCAGCTTGGTAGGAGGGCGGAGCGGCTACACCTTC.

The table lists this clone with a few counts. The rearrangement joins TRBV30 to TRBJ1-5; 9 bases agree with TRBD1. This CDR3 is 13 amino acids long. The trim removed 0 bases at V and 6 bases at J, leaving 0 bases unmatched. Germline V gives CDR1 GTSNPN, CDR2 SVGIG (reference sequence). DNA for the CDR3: TGTGCCTGGAGTGTACAGGGGGCTCAGCCCCAGCATTTT. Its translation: CAWSVQGAQPQHF.

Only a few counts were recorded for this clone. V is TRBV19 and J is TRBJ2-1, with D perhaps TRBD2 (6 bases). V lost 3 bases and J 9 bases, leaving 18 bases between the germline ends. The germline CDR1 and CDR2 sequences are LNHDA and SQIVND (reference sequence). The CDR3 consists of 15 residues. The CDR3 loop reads CASSIGAGAGSEQFF. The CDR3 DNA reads TGTGCCAGTAGTATTGGTGCTGGCGCGGGAAGTGAGCAGTTCTTC.

The CDR3 reads CASSATSGSANTQYF. The DNA of the CDR3 is TGTGCCAGCAGCGCGACTAGCGGGAGCGCAAATACGCAGTATTTT. The gene calls are TRBV7-3 and TRBJ2-3; 12 nucleotides agree with TRBD2. The V gene's germline CDR1 is SGHTA and CDR2 FQGTGA. V gave up 5 bases and J gave up 7 bases; unmatched junction bases: 7. The CDR3 loop spans 15 amino acids.

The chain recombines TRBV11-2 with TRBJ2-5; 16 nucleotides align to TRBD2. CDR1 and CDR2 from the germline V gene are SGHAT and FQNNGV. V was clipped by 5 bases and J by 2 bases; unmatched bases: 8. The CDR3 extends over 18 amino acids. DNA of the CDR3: TGTGCCAGCAGCCCGGGGACTAGCGGGAGGGCCTTACAAGAGACCCAGTACTTC. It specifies CASSPGTSGRALQETQYF.

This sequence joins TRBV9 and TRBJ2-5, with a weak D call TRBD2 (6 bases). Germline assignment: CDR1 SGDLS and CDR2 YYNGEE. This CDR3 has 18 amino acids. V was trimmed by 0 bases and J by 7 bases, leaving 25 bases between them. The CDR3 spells CASSVGRFAGLERRTQYF. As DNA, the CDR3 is TGTGCCAGCAGCGTAGGAAGGTTCGCGGGACTGGAACGACGGACCCAGTACTTC.

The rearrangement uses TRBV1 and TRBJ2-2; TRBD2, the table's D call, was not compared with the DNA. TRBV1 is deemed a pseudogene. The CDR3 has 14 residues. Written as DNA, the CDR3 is TGCACCAGCAGCCATGTATGTCCCACCGGGGAGCTGTTTTTT. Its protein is CTSSHVCPTGELFF.

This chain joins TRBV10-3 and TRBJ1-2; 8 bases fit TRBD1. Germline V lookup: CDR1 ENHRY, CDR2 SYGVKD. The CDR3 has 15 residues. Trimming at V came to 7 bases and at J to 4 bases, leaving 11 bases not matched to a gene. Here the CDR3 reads CAITTDWGQAYGYTF. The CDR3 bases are TGTGCCATCACGACTGACTGGGGACAGGCCTATGGCTACACCTTC.

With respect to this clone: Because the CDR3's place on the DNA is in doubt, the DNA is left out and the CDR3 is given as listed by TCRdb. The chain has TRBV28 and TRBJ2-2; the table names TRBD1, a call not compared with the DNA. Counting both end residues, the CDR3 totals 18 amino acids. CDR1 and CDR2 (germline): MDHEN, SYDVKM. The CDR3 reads CASSFLAGGYANTGELFF.

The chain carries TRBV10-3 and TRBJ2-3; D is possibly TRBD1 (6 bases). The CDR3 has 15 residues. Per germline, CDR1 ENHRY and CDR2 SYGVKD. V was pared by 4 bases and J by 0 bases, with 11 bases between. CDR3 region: CAISGGDRSTDTQYF. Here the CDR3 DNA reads TGTGCCATCAGTGGAGGTGACAGGAGCACAGATACGCAGTATTTT.

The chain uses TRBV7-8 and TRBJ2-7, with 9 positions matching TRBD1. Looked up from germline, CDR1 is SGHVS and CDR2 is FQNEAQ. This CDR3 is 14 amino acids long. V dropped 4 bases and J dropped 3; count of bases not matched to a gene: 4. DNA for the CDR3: TGTGCCAGCAGCTGGGGACAGGGCAGCTACGAGCAGTACTTC. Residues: CASSWGQGSYEQYF.

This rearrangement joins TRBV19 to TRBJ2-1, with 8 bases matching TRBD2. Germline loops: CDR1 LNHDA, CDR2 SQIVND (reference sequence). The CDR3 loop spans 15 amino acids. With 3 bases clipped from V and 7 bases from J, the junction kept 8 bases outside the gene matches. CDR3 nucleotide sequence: TGTGCCAGTAGTATTGATCTCGCTAGCGGGAATGAGCAGTTCTTC. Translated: CASSIDLASGNEQFF.

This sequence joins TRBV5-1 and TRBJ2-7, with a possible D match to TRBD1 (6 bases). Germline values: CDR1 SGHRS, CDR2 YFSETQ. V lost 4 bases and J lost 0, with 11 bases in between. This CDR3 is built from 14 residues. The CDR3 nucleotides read TGCGCCAGCAGCCCCTGGGACATCTCCTACGAGCAGTACTTC. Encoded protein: CASSPWDISYEQYF.

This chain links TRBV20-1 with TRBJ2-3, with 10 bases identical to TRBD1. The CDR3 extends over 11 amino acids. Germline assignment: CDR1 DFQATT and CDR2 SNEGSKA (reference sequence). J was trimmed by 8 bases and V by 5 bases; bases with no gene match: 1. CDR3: CSARTGGTQYF. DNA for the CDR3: TGCAGTGCTCGGACAGGGGGTACGCAGTATTTT.

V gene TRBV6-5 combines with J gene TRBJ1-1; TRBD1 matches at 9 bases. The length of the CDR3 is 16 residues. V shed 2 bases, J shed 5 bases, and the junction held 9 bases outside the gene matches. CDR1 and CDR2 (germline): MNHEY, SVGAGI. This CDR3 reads CASSYVDRGGVTEAFF. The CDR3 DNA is TGTGCCAGCAGTTACGTGGACAGGGGTGGTGTGACTGAAGCTTTCTTT.

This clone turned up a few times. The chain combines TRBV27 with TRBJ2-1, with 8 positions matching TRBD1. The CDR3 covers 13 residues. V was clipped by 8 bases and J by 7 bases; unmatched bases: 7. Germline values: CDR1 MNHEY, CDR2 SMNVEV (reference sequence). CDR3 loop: CASRKTGGNEQFF. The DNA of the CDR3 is TGTGCCAGCCGTAAAACAGGGGGAAATGAGCAGTTCTTC.